A single sample is the source of the 9 T cell receptor beta chains below, sequenced in a study of cytomegalovirus exposure and HLA in healthy donors. The primer mix had 60 Vbeta and 13 Jbeta primers. Method: immunoSEQ multiplex PCR; TCRdb's copy keeps in-frame clones and lacks some. Among some 250,000 clones listed, 82% were seen once. Sequenced sample: PBMCs. The receptors derive from a woman between 40 and 55 years old in good health and CMV-seropositive.

CDR3 loop: CASSPTTGTGVGYTF. The CDR3 DNA reads TGTGCCAGCTCACCGACAACCGGGACAGGGGTCGGCTACACCTTC. The rearrangement joins TRBV18 to TRBJ1-2, with TRBD1 matching over 10 bases. The V segment lost 3 bases and the J segment 8 bases; nucleotides outside the gene matches: 9. CDR1 KGHSH and CDR2 LQKENI come from the germline V gene. CDR3 size: 15 residues.

The rearrangement links TRBV9 to TRBJ2-3; the D gene is possibly TRBD1 (6 bases). The V and J ends lost 3 bases and 0 bases respectively, with 23 bases between them. This CDR3 has 19 amino acids. The V gene's germline CDR1 is SGDLS and CDR2 YYNGEE. The CDR3 sequence: CASSGPGHSDPSSTDTQYF. The CDR3 nucleotides are TGTGCCAGCAGCGGGCCGGGACACTCGGACCCATCTAGCACAGATACGCAGTATTTT.

This clone was picked up a small number of times. The genes are TRBV5-1 and TRBJ2-7; the match to TRBD1 covers 8 bases. The CDR3 spans 15 residues. The V and J ends lost 2 bases and 3 bases, in that order; junction bases with no gene match: 7. The germline V gene encodes CDR1 SGHRS and CDR2 YFSETQ. The CDR3 region is CASSFTGTGGYEQYF. Written as DNA, the CDR3 is TGCGCCAGCAGCTTCACCGGGACAGGAGGCTACGAGCAGTACTTC.

The chain has TRBV11-1 and TRBJ2-4; 7 positions match TRBD2. This CDR3 is built from 19 residues. The trim removed 1 base at V and 6 bases at J, leaving 18 bases unmatched. CDR1 is SGHAT, CDR2 FQDESV, per germline (reference sequence). The CDR3 reads CASSLGSGVAGTIGNIQYF. The CDR3 DNA follows: TGTGCCAGCAGCTTAGGGTCTGGGGTGGCCGGGACTATTGGAAACATTCAGTACTTC.

The gene calls are TRBV7-8 and TRBJ1-1; no clear D gene. V was clipped by 2 bases and J by 5 bases, with 6 bases between them. This CDR3 region has 12 residues. CDR1 is SGHVS, CDR2 FQNEAQ, per germline. The CDR3 loop reads CASSLRRTEAFF. The DNA of the CDR3 is TGTGCCAGCAGCTTAAGGCGGACTGAAGCTTTCTTT. Together with reference TRBV7-8 and TRBJ1-1, the CDR3 gives the full variable domain: GAGVSQSPRYKVAKRGQDVALRCDPISGHVSLFWYQQALGQGPEFLTYFQNEAQLDKSGLPSDRFFAERPEGSVSTLKIQRTQQEDSAVYLCASSLRRTEAFFGQGTRLTVV.

The chain is built from TRBV6-1 and TRBJ1-2; D possibly corresponds to TRBD1 (5 bases). V shed 6 bases and J shed 2 bases, with 10 bases lying between them. The CDR3 extends over 13 amino acids. Per the germline V gene, CDR1 is MNHNS and CDR2 is SASEGT. The CDR3 DNA sequence: TGTGCCAGCAGGGACCAGGGCAACTATGGCTACACCTTC. The encoded protein is CASRDQGNYGYTF.

The CDR3 region is CASSSTYYEQYF. CDR3 DNA: TGTGCCAGCAGTTCGACTTACTACGAGCAGTACTTC. The rearrangement links TRBV5-4 to TRBJ2-7; D is uncertain. Germline lookup yields CDR1 SGHNT and CDR2 YYREEE (reference sequence). The length of the CDR3 is 12 residues. The V gene lost 5 bases and the J gene lost 3 bases, with 9 bases spanning the gap.

As to this clone: A read error may produce the germline difference seen at one junction end. This chain uses TRBV6-6 with TRBJ1-1; a possible D gene is TRBD1 (5 bases). The CDR3 runs to 13 residues. Per the germline V gene, CDR1 is MNHNY and CDR2 is SVGAGI (reference sequence). The CDR3 is CASSYGGNTEVFF. As DNA, the CDR3 is TGTGCCAGCAGCTACGGGGGGAACACTGAAGTTTTCTTT.

This clone was detected a few times. The rearrangement joins TRBV29-1 to TRBJ2-3; 8 bases line up with TRBD2. The CDR3 is made up of 17 amino acids. The V gene end was trimmed by 6 bases and the J gene end by 6 bases; junction bases not matched to a gene: 20. Germline V gene sequence: CDR1 SQVTM, CDR2 ANQGSEA. CDR3 sequence reads: CSVRTGLAIQGLDTQYF. CDR3 DNA sequence: TGCAGCGTGCGAACAGGACTAGCCATCCAAGGCTTGGATACGCAGTATTTT.